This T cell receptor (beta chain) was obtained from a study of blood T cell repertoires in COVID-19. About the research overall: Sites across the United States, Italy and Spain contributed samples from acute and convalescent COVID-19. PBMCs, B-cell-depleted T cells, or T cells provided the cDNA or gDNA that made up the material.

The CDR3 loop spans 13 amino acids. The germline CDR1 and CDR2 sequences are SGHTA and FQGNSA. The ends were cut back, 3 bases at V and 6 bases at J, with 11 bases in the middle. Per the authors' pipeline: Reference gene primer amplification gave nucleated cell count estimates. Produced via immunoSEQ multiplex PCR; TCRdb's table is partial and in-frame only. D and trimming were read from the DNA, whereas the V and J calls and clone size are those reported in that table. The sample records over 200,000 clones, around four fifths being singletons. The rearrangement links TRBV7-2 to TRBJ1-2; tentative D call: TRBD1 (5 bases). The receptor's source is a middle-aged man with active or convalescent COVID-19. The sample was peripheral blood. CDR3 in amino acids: CASSFNRRDGYTF. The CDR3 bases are TGTGCCAGCAGCTTCAATCGCAGGGATGGCTACACCTTC.